These 7 T cell receptor beta chains share one sample of origin, sequenced in a study of T cells in Graves' hyperthyroidism and ophthalmopathy. Amplification yielded TCR beta CDR3 regions, with RNA transcripts as the source. First-round RT-PCR with HTBI primers amplified the TCR CDR3 region. TCRdb analysed the multiplex PCR reads with MiXCR anew, one entry per CDR3 protein. The sample holds fewer than 450,000 distinct CDR3 sequences, about a sixth seen once. What was sequenced was blood. The receptor set was obtained from a woman younger than 45 with Graves' hyperthyroidism that later progressed to Graves' ophthalmopathy.

The table lists this clonotype with many counts. The chain joins TRBV6-2 or TRBV6-3 to TRBJ1-2; no definite D call. Trimming removed 3 bases from V and 4 bases from J, with 6 bases in between. There are 12 residues in the CDR3. The germline V gene has CDR1 MNHEY and CDR2 SVGEGT. The CDR3 sequence: CASSYLGYGYTF. In DNA, the CDR3 is TGTGCCAGCAGTTATTTGGGCTATGGCTACACCTTC.

The chain has TRBV7-6 and TRBJ2-7; the match to TRBD2 covers 7 bases. The V gene's germline CDR1 is SGHVS and CDR2 FNYEAQ. The CDR3 runs to 15 residues. The V and J ends lost 6 bases and 3 bases, in that order; junction bases with no gene match: 11. CDR3 amino acids: CASSFQAGIRYEQYF. CDR3 DNA: TGTGCCAGCAGTTTCCAAGCGGGGATTCGCTACGAGCAGTACTTC.

This clonotype was counted ten times or more. The chain carries TRBV2 and TRBJ2-1; 8 bases agree with TRBD2. The CDR3 runs 16 residues. J gave up 7 bases and V 5 bases, and 13 bases lay outside the gene matches. Germline V CDR1 and CDR2: SNHLY, FYNNEI. CDR3 sequence (DNA): TGTGCCAGCAGTCACGCCGGGACTAGTATCCTGAATGAGCAGTTCTTC. Protein: CASSHAGTSILNEQFF.

This clonotype showed up many times. The chain combines TRBV28 with TRBJ2-3; 7 bases line up with TRBD1. Germline V gene sequence: CDR1 MDHEN, CDR2 SYDVKM. This CDR3 region has 15 residues. V gave up 2 bases and J gave up 5 bases; unmatched junction bases: 7. CDR3 DNA: TGTGCCAGCAGTTTACTGACAGGGTTTATAGATACGCAGTATTTT. It encodes CASSLLTGFIDTQYF.

This clonotype was counted at least ten times. V gene TRBV25-1 combines with J gene TRBJ2-7; TRBD2 is a possible D gene (6 bases). Germline V lookup: CDR1 MGHDK, CDR2 SYGVNS. This CDR3 is built from 17 residues. The germline V and J ends were trimmed by 0 bases and 3 bases, with 18 bases remaining between them. The CDR3 sequence is CASSEYRSGVRSYEQYF. CDR3 nucleotide sequence: TGTGCCAGCAGTGAATACCGATCGGGGGTCCGGAGCTACGAGCAGTACTTC.

This clonotype was observed many times. The junction differs from germline at one of its ends, possibly a read error. This chain links TRBV20-1 with TRBJ2-7; TRBD2 agrees at 8 bases. The CDR3 loop spans 13 amino acids. CDR1 is DFQATT, CDR2 SNEGSKA, per germline (reference sequence). As DNA, the CDR3 is TGCAGTGCTAGAGGGACTAGCTCCAACGAGCAGTACTTC. The encoded protein is CSARGTSSNEQYF.

This clonotype came up many times. The chain joins TRBV5-4 to TRBJ1-2; 8 positions agree with TRBD1. V shed 0 bases and J 4 bases; nucleotides not matched to a gene: 8. Per the germline V gene, CDR1 is SGHNT and CDR2 is YYREEE (reference sequence). This CDR3 comprises 16 residues. The CDR3 loop reads CASSLAPGGHSYGYTF. The CDR3 region has the DNA TGTGCCAGCAGCTTGGCCCCAGGGGGCCATAGCTATGGCTACACCTTC.